Here is one TCR beta chain with its context. The germline V gene encodes CDR1 SNHLY and CDR2 FYNNEI. The V gene lost 8 bases and the J gene lost 2 bases, with 16 bases spanning the gap. The CDR3 contains 15 residues. The table came from immunoSEQ multiplex PCR; TCRdb's copy has only in-frame clones and leaves some out. The top ten clones hold 0.11% of a sample with around 600,000 clones, about 95% of them seen once. The data belong to a study of shared clonotypes between healthy human individuals. Overall study context: Every donor yielded three CD4 naive, three CD4 memory, two CD8 naive and one CD8 memory plate.

CD45RO-negative, CCR7-selected cells formed the naive CD8 fraction, which excluded terminally differentiated effector memory CD45RA+ cells. The sequence came from a woman aged 25 to 39 in good health. The rearrangement links TRBV2 to TRBJ1-5; D may be TRBD1 (6 bases). The sample taken for sequencing was naive CD8+ T cells sorted from blood. The CDR3: CASRLAGGGNQPQHF. The CDR3 DNA reads as TGTGCCAGCCGTCTCGCGGGGGGCGGCAATCAGCCCCAGCATTTT.